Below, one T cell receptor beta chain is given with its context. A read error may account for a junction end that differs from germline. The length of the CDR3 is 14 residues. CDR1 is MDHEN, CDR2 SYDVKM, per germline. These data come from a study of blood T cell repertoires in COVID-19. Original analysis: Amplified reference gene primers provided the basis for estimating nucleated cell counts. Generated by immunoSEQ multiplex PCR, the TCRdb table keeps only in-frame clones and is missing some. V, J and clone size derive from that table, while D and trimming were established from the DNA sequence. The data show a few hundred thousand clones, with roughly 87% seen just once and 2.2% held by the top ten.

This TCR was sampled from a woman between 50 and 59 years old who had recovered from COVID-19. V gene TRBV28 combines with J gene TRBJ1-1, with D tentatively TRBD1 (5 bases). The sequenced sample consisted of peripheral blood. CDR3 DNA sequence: TGTGCCAGCAGTTCCATCCTGGGGGGGACGGTGGAAATTTTT. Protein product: CASSSILGGTVEIF.